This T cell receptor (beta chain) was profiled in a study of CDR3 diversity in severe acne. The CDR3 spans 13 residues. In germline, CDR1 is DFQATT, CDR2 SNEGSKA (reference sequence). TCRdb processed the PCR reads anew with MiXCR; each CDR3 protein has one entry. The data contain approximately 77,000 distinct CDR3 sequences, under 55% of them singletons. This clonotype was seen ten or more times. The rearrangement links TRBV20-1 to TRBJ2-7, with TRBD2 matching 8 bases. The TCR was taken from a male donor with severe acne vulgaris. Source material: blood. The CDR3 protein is CRFGGDSSYEQYV. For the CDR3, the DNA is TGCAGATTCGGGGGGGACTCATCCTACGAGCAGTACGTC.